This T cell receptor beta chain is from a study of response to subunit inactivated influenza vaccine. Worth noting for this clonotype: Antigen: not known.

Germline V gene sequence: CDR1 LGHNA, CDR2 YSLEER. The CDR3 totals 16 residues. The ends lost 0 bases at V and 1 base at J; junction bases unmatched: 5. MiXCR, applied by TCRdb to the RT-PCR reads, yields one record per CDR3 protein. The sample lists hundreds of thousands of distinct CDR3 sequences; 20% to 25% were seen once. Points from the study as a whole: Each seasonal influenza vaccination recruits few new T cells, the authors suggested.

This clonotype was obtained from a man aged 45 to 75 who received an inactivated influenza vaccine. This chain uses TRBV4-3 with TRBJ2-5; TRBD1 agrees at 7 bases. The source material was PBMCs from blood, sampled 21 months after vaccination. The chain's CDR3 is CASSQERDSLQETQYF. CDR3 nucleotides: TGCGCCAGCAGCCAAGAACGGGACAGTCTCCAAGAGACCCAGTACTTC.